This T cell receptor beta chain came from a study of response to subunit inactivated influenza vaccine. Trimming took off 7 bases at V and 1 base at J, with 13 bases between the two ends. There are 14 residues in the CDR3. The germline V gene encodes CDR1 MNHNS and CDR2 SASEGT. TCRdb re-called the RT-PCR reads through MiXCR, storing one row per CDR3 protein. The table lists more than 550,000 distinct CDR3 sequences, over 9% of them singletons. This sample was also put to use in a study of T cells expressing NK-cell markers. That investigation notes: Generation of TCR beta cDNA was performed by 5'RACE template switching incorporating UMIs. As a fraction of CD8+ T cells, dominant NKG2C+ clonotypes reached roughly 1.0-7.5% in six donors.

This sample comprised PBMCs from blood, obtained on the day of vaccination. The rearrangement joins TRBV6-1 to TRBJ2-5, with D uncertain. The TCR sequence derives from a man between 50 and 59 years old who received an inactivated influenza vaccine. CDR3 region: CASTKGQIQETQYF. The CDR3 DNA reads TGTGCCAGCACCAAGGGCCAAATCCAAGAGACCCAGTACTTC.